These 19 T cell receptor beta chains were all obtained from the same sample, sequenced in a study of technical replicates of blood from several donors. TCRdb's copy holds only in-frame clones and misses some; the assay was immunoSEQ multiplex PCR. The repertoire holds 70,000 or so clones, with over 75% as singletons. The sequenced sample consisted of PBMCs. All receptors derive from a human donor in good health. Some clones in this sample may be carry-over from other donors' samples.

The sample holds one count of this clone. The chain uses TRBV7-2 and TRBJ2-3, with D uncertain. Between the trimmed V and J ends, which lost 2 bases and 6 bases, there was a span of 6 bases. Per germline, CDR1 SGHTA and CDR2 FQGNSA. CDR3 size: 12 residues. As DNA, the CDR3 is TGTGCCAGCAGCTTATATGTGGATACGCAGTATTTT. Its protein is CASSLYVDTQYF.

V and J are TRBV2 and TRBJ1-1; no definite D call. V lost 7 bases, J lost 4 bases, and 13 bases lay in between. Germline V gives CDR1 SNHLY, CDR2 FYNNEI. This CDR3 region has 13 residues. The CDR3 spells CASTRPLGTEAFF. The DNA for the CDR3 is TGTGCCAGCACTAGACCTTTGGGCACTGAAGCTTTCTTT. Full variable domain (missing parts from reference TRBV2 and TRBJ1-1): EPEVTQTPSHQVTQMGQEVILRCVPISNHLYFYWYRQILGQKVEFLVSFYNNEISEKSEIFDDQFSVERPDGSNFTLKIRSTKLEDSAMYFCASTRPLGTEAFFGQGTRLTVV.

The chain couples TRBV10-3 to TRBJ1-1, with D perhaps TRBD1 (5 bases). The CDR3 is made up of 14 amino acids. V gave up 7 bases and J gave up 4 bases, with 16 bases separating them. The germline gives CDR1 ENHRY, CDR2 SYGVKD. DNA for the CDR3: TGTGCCATCACGAGGGAGGACACGAGCACTGAAGCTTTCTTT. Protein: CAITREDTSTEAFF.

V is TRBV6-1 and J is TRBJ2-7, with 9 bases matching TRBD1. Trimming removed 10 bases from V and 1 base from J; junction bases left unmatched: 5. Germline V lookup: CDR1 MNHNS, CDR2 SASEGT. The CDR3 extends over 13 amino acids. In nucleotides, the CDR3 is TGTGCCACTATACAGGGGGCGTCCTACGAGCAGTACTTC. Protein: CATIQGASYEQYF.

The genes are TRBV7-9 and TRBJ2-1; D not resolved. Germline V gene sequence: CDR1 SEHNR, CDR2 FQNEAQ (reference sequence). Trimming stripped 10 bases from V and 7 bases from J, with 8 bases between. This CDR3 is built from 10 residues. For the CDR3, the DNA is TGTGCCAACTCGAGGAATGAGCAGTTCTTC. It translates to CANSRNEQFF.

The V gene is TRBV7-8, the J gene TRBJ2-1; TRBD2 is a possible D gene (6 bases). Trimming pared 4 bases from V and 8 bases from J, leaving 15 bases between. The germline V gene encodes CDR1 SGHVS and CDR2 FQNEAQ. The CDR3 length is 14 residues. The CDR3 sequence is CASSSYDRRDEQFF. The CDR3 nucleotides read TGTGCCAGCAGCTCCTATGACCGGAGGGATGAGCAGTTCTTC.

CDR3 nucleotide sequence: TGTGCCAGTAACCGCGACAGGGGTGTGGAAAAACTGTTTTTT. Protein sequence: CASNRDRGVEKLFF. The rearrangement links TRBV19 to TRBJ1-4, with 8 bases lining up with TRBD1. The V and J ends lost 7 bases and 8 bases, in that order; junction bases with no gene match: 9. The CDR3 is 14 amino acids. Germline lookup yields CDR1 LNHDA and CDR2 SQIVND (reference sequence).

Only a few counts were recorded for this clone. DNA for the CDR3: TGCGCCAGCCGCCCATCCGGGACAGTGAACACTGAAGCTTTCTTT. Translation gives CASRPSGTVNTEAFF. This chain connects TRBV5-1 to TRBJ1-1; 7 nucleotides agree with TRBD1. Trimming at V came to 7 bases and at J to 0 bases, leaving 9 bases not matched to a gene. The CDR3 is made up of 15 amino acids. Germline-derived CDR1 and CDR2 are SGHRS and YFSETQ.

The chain has TRBV6-1 and TRBJ2-3; D remains unclear. Trimming took off 9 bases at V and 6 bases at J, with 13 bases between the two ends. The CDR3 is made up of 12 amino acids. Per germline, CDR1 MNHNS and CDR2 SASEGT. Here the CDR3 reads CASGVLRDTQYF. CDR3 in DNA: TGTGCCAGTGGAGTTTTAAGGGATACGCAGTATTTT.

For the CDR3, the DNA is TGTGCCAGCAGCCCCGGACAGGGCAAGGCCCCTGGAAACACCATATATTTT. This sequence encodes CASSPGQGKAPGNTIYF. This chain links TRBV7-2 with TRBJ1-3, with 8 bases aligning to TRBD1. J lost 2 bases, V lost 5 bases, and 11 bases had no gene match. This CDR3 is built from 17 residues. In germline, CDR1 is SGHTA, CDR2 FQGNSA.

The J gene is TRBJ1-6, the V gene TRBV4-2; maybe TRBD1 (6 bases). The V end was cut by 1 base, the J end by 8 bases, with 18 bases between. Germline CDR1 is LGHNA and CDR2 is YNFKEQ. The CDR3 is 17 amino acids. As DNA, the CDR3 is TGTGCCAGCAGCCAAGGCCACCAGGGGCTAAACCATTCACCCCTCCACTTT. Protein sequence: CASSQGHQGLNHSPLHF.

The V call is TRBV11-3, the J call TRBJ2-5, with D possibly being TRBD2 (7 bases). Trimming took off 3 bases at V and 5 bases at J, with 16 bases between the two ends. Germline-derived CDR1 and CDR2 are SGHNT and YENEEA. The CDR3 spans 15 residues. The CDR3 region has the DNA TGTGCCAGCAGCTTCGGCGGGGGCGATGGGGAGACCCAGTACTTC. Its protein is CASSFGGGDGETQYF.

This chain joins TRBV2 and TRBJ2-7; 7 nucleotides line up with TRBD1. Germline V gene data show CDR1 as SNHLY and CDR2 as FYNNEI. J was trimmed by 2 bases and V by 5 bases; bases with no gene match: 3. This CDR3 comprises 13 residues. CDR3 sequence: CASSYRGTYEQYF. The CDR3 DNA follows: TGTGCCAGCAGTTACAGGGGTACCTACGAGCAGTACTTC.

This clone was counted once. The gene calls are TRBV27 and TRBJ1-4, with 8 positions matching TRBD1. This CDR3 spans 16 amino acids. Germline values: CDR1 MNHEY, CDR2 SMNVEV (reference sequence). After removal of 5 bases from V and 4 bases from J, the junction contained 9 bases not matched to a gene. As DNA, the CDR3 is TGTGCCAGCAGTATGGACAGGGCGGGAAATAATGAAAAACTGTTTTTT. Translated, it gives CASSMDRAGNNEKLFF. The whole variable domain, filled in from reference TRBV27 and TRBJ1-4, reads EAQVTQNPRYLITVTGKKLTVTCSQNMNHEYMSWYRQDPGLGLRQIYYSMNVEVTDKGDVPEGYKVSRKEKRNFPLILESPSPNQTSLYFCASSMDRAGNNEKLFFGSGTQLSVL.

The V and J genes are TRBV15 and TRBJ2-7, with no clear D. Trimming stripped 0 bases from V and 2 bases from J, with 14 bases between. CDR3 size: 16 residues. Per germline, CDR1 LNHNV and CDR2 YYDKDF (reference sequence). The CDR3 loop reads CATSRDQFGATYEQYF. CDR3 bases: TGTGCCACCAGCAGAGATCAGTTCGGAGCAACCTACGAGCAGTACTTC.

The rearrangement joins TRBV11-3 to TRBJ2-2, with D possibly matching TRBD1 (5 bases). V lost 4 bases, J lost 5 bases, and 8 bases lay in between. The CDR3 runs 13 residues. CDR1 is SGHNT, CDR2 YENEEA, per germline. As DNA, the CDR3 is TGTGCCAGCAGCTACCCAGGGACCGGGGAGCTGTTTTTT. Amino acids: CASSYPGTGELFF.

This chain uses TRBV6-5 with TRBJ2-7, with TRBD2 identical over 12 bases. The V segment lost 7 bases and the J segment 3 bases; nucleotides outside the gene matches: 7. The germline CDR1 and CDR2 sequences are MNHEY and SVGAGI. The CDR3 consists of 15 residues. This CDR3 is CASKFGLAGFYEQYF. The CDR3 DNA reads as TGTGCCAGCAAATTTGGACTAGCGGGGTTCTACGAGCAGTACTTC.

The J gene is TRBJ1-1, the V gene TRBV5-1; 7 bases line up with TRBD1. From germline, CDR1 is SGHRS and CDR2 YFSETQ. J lost 2 bases, V lost 4 bases, and 5 bases had no gene match. The CDR3 consists of 14 residues. CDR3 nucleotides: TGCGCCAGCAGCGAACAGGGGTATAACACTGAAGCTTTCTTT. It codes for CASSEQGYNTEAFF.

The chain uses TRBV5-6 and TRBJ2-7; 10 bases line up with TRBD1. The CDR3 consists of 17 residues. Germline lookup yields CDR1 SGHDT and CDR2 YYEEEE. The J segment lost 6 bases and the V segment lost 2 bases, leaving 14 bases of the junction unmatched. CDR3 bases: TGTGCCAGCAGCTTTTCTCCATCGGGACAGGGGCGTCTCGAGCAGTACTTC. This encodes CASSFSPSGQGRLEQYF.